The 32 T cell receptor beta chains presented below share a single source sample, sequenced in a study of blood T cell repertoires in COVID-19. The protocol was immunoSEQ multiplex PCR, while the TCRdb copy is restricted to in-frame clones and leaves out a portion. The table shows under 200,000 clones, with about 86% occurring only once. Input material: peripheral blood. Every receptor here comes from a woman aged 65 to 85 who had recovered from COVID-19.

The gene calls are TRBV30 and TRBJ1-2; 7 positions agree with TRBD1. The germline gives CDR1 GTSNPN, CDR2 SVGIG (reference sequence). The CDR3 totals 13 residues. Germline trimming cut 5 bases from V and 8 bases from J; bases unmatched to any gene: 11. The CDR3 DNA reads TGTGCCTGGGTTGTACAGGGGATTAGGGGCTACACCTTC. Its translation: CAWVVQGIRGYTF.

As DNA, the CDR3 is TGTGCCAGCAGCTCTGGGCGTCCAGGGGACACTGAAGCTTTCTTT. It encodes CASSSGRPGDTEAFF. The rearrangement joins TRBV7-3 to TRBJ1-1; D perhaps matches TRBD1 (6 bases). CDR1 and CDR2 from the germline V gene are SGHTA and FQGTGA. Between the trimmed V and J ends, which lost 4 bases and 3 bases, there was a span of 15 bases. The CDR3 sequence is 15 residues long.

The rearrangement uses TRBV5-6 and TRBJ1-6, with D possibly TRBD1 on 5 matching bases. The CDR3 covers 15 residues. CDR1 is SGHDT and CDR2 is YYEEEE in the germline V gene. V shed 7 bases and J shed 1 base, with 12 bases lying between them. CDR3 sequence reads: CASAYRGSYNSPLHF. The CDR3 DNA reads TGTGCCAGCGCCTACCGGGGGTCCTATAATTCACCCCTCCACTTT.

The chain is built from TRBV15 and TRBJ1-4; TRBD1 matches at 7 bases. Looked up from germline, CDR1 is LNHNV and CDR2 is YYDKDF (reference sequence). V lost 3 bases, J lost 8 bases, and 6 bases stayed unmatched. This CDR3 is built from 14 residues. CDR3 sequence reads: CATSSHRGTEKLFF. CDR3 bases: TGTGCCACCAGCAGCCACAGGGGTACCGAAAAACTGTTTTTT. The whole variable domain, remainder taken from reference TRBV15 and TRBJ1-4, is DAMVIQNPRYQVTQFGKPVTLSCSQTLNHNVMYWYQQKSSQAPKLLFHYYDKDFNNEADTPDNFQSRRPNTSFCFLDIRSPGLGDTAMYLCATSSHRGTEKLFFGSGTQLSVL.

V gene TRBV3-1 (or the pseudogene TRBV3-2) combines with J gene TRBJ2-1, with 13 bases matching TRBD2. Germline loops: CDR1 LGHDT, CDR2 YNNKEL (reference sequence). This CDR3 has 14 residues. J gave up 12 bases and V 4 bases, and 6 bases lay outside the gene matches. The CDR3 DNA reads as TGTGCCAGCAGCCCACGGACTAGCGGGGGTGCGCAGTTCTTC. Residues: CASSPRTSGGAQFF.

V gene TRBV12-3 or TRBV12-4 combines with J gene TRBJ2-1, with D possibly TRBD2 on 5 matching bases. Trimming removed 8 bases from V and 5 bases from J, with 7 bases in between. The CDR3 totals 11 residues. CDR3 in amino acids: CASWENNEQFF. CDR3 DNA sequence: TGTGCCAGCTGGGAGAACAATGAGCAGTTCTTC.

The chain employs TRBV6-2 or TRBV6-3 and TRBJ1-2; D not certain. V lost 3 bases to trimming and J lost 13 bases, with 15 bases between them. CDR1 and CDR2 from the germline V gene are MNHEY and SVGEGT. CDR3 size: 12 residues. CDR3 residues: CASSYSTTEGTF. CDR3 coding DNA: TGTGCCAGCAGTTATAGCACGACCGAGGGCACCTTC.

V usage is TRBV4-2 and J usage is TRBJ2-2; D is perhaps TRBD1 (7 bases). With 1 base removed from V and 3 bases from J, the gap between germline ends came to 15 bases. The CDR3 is 17 amino acids. Germline lookup yields CDR1 LGHNA and CDR2 YNFKEQ. The CDR3 DNA sequence: TGTGCCAGCAGCCAAGGAGCAGGGGGGCGGGACACCGGGGAGCTGTTTTTT. Amino acids: CASSQGAGGRDTGELFF.

This clone was found once. The V gene is TRBV2, the J gene TRBJ2-5; D perhaps matches TRBD1 (6 bases). This CDR3 has 15 residues. Trimming cost V 6 bases and J 5 bases, with 19 bases left between them. Germline assignment: CDR1 SNHLY and CDR2 FYNNEI. The CDR3 bases are TGTGCCAGCAGCGGAACAGGGAGAGATTGGGAGACCCAGTACTTC. Its translation is CASSGTGRDWETQYF.

V and J are TRBV2 and TRBJ1-1; TRBD1 might be the D (5 bases). CDR3 size: 13 residues. V dropped 6 bases and J dropped 0 bases, with 8 bases sitting between them. CDR1 is SNHLY, CDR2 FYNNEI, per germline. The CDR3 loop is CASRQQVNTEAFF. In nucleotides, the CDR3 is TGTGCCAGCAGGCAACAGGTGAACACTGAAGCTTTCTTT.

The chain links TRBV24-1 to TRBJ1-2; a possible D gene is TRBD1 (5 bases). This CDR3 contains 13 residues. V was trimmed by 1 base and J by 10 bases, leaving 12 bases between them. Germline CDR1 and CDR2: KGHDR and SFDVKD. The CDR3 loop reads CATSDLVGGAYTF. The CDR3 nucleotides read TGTGCCACCAGTGATTTAGTCGGCGGGGCCTACACCTTC.

The J gene is TRBJ2-4, the V gene TRBV5-1; D is unresolved. The CDR3 is 18 amino acids. CDR1 and CDR2 from the germline V gene are SGHRS and YFSETQ. V was clipped by 0 bases and J by 0 bases, with 16 bases between them. CDR3 sequence (DNA): TGCGCCAGCAGCTTGGACGCCCCAAGCCTCGTAGCCAAAAACATTCAGTACTTC. Translating it yields CASSLDAPSLVAKNIQYF. The full variable domain, its missing parts supplied by reference TRBV5-1 and TRBJ2-4, is KAGVTQTPRYLIKTRGQQVTLSCSPISGHRSVSWYQQTPGQGLQFLFEYFSETQRNKGNFPGRFSGRQFSNSRSEMNVSTLELGDSALYLCASSLDAPSLVAKNIQYFGAGTRLSVL.

This rearrangement joins TRBV6-6 to TRBJ1-4; 9 bases agree with TRBD1. CDR3 size: 16 residues. The V segment lost 5 bases and the J segment 7 bases; nucleotides outside the gene matches: 11. CDR1 is MNHNY, CDR2 SVGAGI, per germline (reference sequence). Here the CDR3 reads CASSPTDRGFGEKLFF. As DNA, the CDR3 is TGTGCCAGCAGTCCCACGGACAGGGGATTCGGTGAAAAACTGTTTTTT.

This chain joins TRBV5-5 and TRBJ1-1; 11 bases map to TRBD1. With 4 bases clipped from V and 10 bases from J, the junction kept 9 bases outside the gene matches. Germline V lookup: CDR1 SGHKS, CDR2 YYEKEE (reference sequence). This CDR3 has 14 residues. The CDR3 sequence is CASSQGQGVWGAFF. The CDR3 DNA reads as TGTGCCAGCAGCCAGGGACAGGGGGTTTGGGGAGCTTTCTTT.

Notes on this clone: This specimen includes other DNA sequences encoding the same CDR3. This chain connects TRBV7-9 to TRBJ1-4, with 8 positions matching TRBD1. CDR1 is SEHNR, CDR2 FQNEAQ, per germline (reference sequence). Trimming cost V 3 bases and J 5 bases; bases outside gene matches: 2. The CDR3 loop spans 14 amino acids. CDR3 nucleotide sequence: TGTGCCAGCAGCTTGAGACAGGGGAATGAAAAACTGTTTTTT. Residues: CASSLRQGNEKLFF.

In its sample, this clone was seen a few times. The J gene is TRBJ2-1, the V gene TRBV19, with 15 bases fitting TRBD2. The trim removed 1 base at V and 2 bases at J, leaving 3 bases unmatched. Germline-derived CDR1 and CDR2 are LNHDA and SQIVND (reference sequence). This CDR3 is 18 amino acids long. This chain's CDR3 is CASSIAGLAGGTYNEQFF. The CDR3 nucleotides are TGTGCCAGTAGTATAGCGGGACTAGCGGGGGGAACCTACAATGAGCAGTTCTTC.

V gene TRBV7-7 combines with J gene TRBJ2-7; TRBD2 matches 12 bases. The length of the CDR3 is 16 residues. V lost 5 bases, J lost 2 bases, and 7 bases stayed unmatched. Germline V CDR1 and CDR2: SSHAT, FNYEAQ (reference sequence). This CDR3 is CASSRTRTSGAYEQYF. The CDR3 DNA reads as TGTGCCAGCAGCCGGACCAGGACTAGCGGGGCCTACGAGCAGTACTTC.

V and J are TRBV6-5 and TRBJ2-5; 7 bases are a match to TRBD1. This CDR3 region has 15 residues. Trimming cost V 6 bases and J 2 bases; bases outside gene matches: 9. Germline V gene lookup returns CDR1 MNHEY and CDR2 SVGAGI. CDR3 nucleotides: TGTGCCAGCAGACCCCGGCCAGGGGGACAAGAGACCCAGTACTTC. Translation: CASRPRPGGQETQYF.

The chain combines TRBV30 with TRBJ2-3, with D perhaps matching TRBD1 (6 bases). CDR1 and CDR2 from the germline V gene are GTSNPN and SVGIG (reference sequence). V was cut by 4 bases and J by 1 base, with 12 bases left in between. CDR3 length: 14 residues. As DNA, the CDR3 is TGTGCCTGGAAGGGGGTGGGGGGCACAGATACGCAGTATTTT. Protein: CAWKGVGGTDTQYF.

The V gene is TRBV7-3, the J gene TRBJ2-7, with 7 nucleotides matching TRBD1. Trimming took 7 bases from V and 2 from J; bases not matched to a gene: 11. CDR3 length: 15 residues. Germline CDR1 and CDR2: SGHTA and FQGTGA. Here the CDR3 reads CASNFTRDSPYEQYF. In nucleotides, the CDR3 is TGTGCCAGCAACTTTACCCGGGACAGCCCCTACGAGCAGTACTTC.

This sequence joins TRBV6-4 and TRBJ1-5; 10 bases are a match to TRBD1. The trim removed 7 bases at V and 5 bases at J, leaving 5 bases unmatched. The CDR3 extends over 14 amino acids. The germline V gene has CDR1 MRHNA and CDR2 SNTAGT. The CDR3 spells CASIPDRGDQPQHF. The CDR3 region has the DNA TGTGCCAGCATTCCGGACAGGGGGGATCAGCCCCAGCATTTT.

The chain uses TRBV5-4 and TRBJ2-7, with 8 nucleotides matching TRBD1. This CDR3 has 18 residues. Germline values: CDR1 SGHNT, CDR2 YYREEE (reference sequence). V lost 0 bases to trimming and J lost 3 bases; unmatched junction nucleotides: 14. The CDR3 here is CASSLGGTGGRGYYEQYF. Here the CDR3 DNA reads TGTGCCAGCAGCTTGGGGGGGACAGGCGGCCGGGGCTACTACGAGCAGTACTTC.

The table lists this clone with a count of one. The V and J genes are TRBV6-5 and TRBJ1-6; D is uncertain. This CDR3 has 14 amino acids. Trimming left V 7 bases short and J 7 bases short, with 14 bases between. The germline CDR1 and CDR2 sequences are MNHEY and SVGAGI. CDR3 region: CASTSWASNSPLHF. DNA for the CDR3: TGTGCCAGCACCTCCTGGGCTTCCAATTCACCCCTCCACTTT.

The rearrangement uses TRBV5-1 and TRBJ1-4; tentative D call: TRBD1 (5 bases). The CDR3 totals 17 residues. The germline V gene has CDR1 SGHRS and CDR2 YFSETQ. V lost 4 bases, J lost 3 bases, and 19 bases lay in between. The CDR3 is CASSPGGGTASNEKLFF. DNA for the CDR3: TGCGCCAGCAGCCCGGGGGGTGGGACCGCGTCTAATGAAAAACTGTTTTTT. The full variable domain, in which reference TRBV5-1 and TRBJ1-4 provide the parts outside the CDR3, is KAGVTQTPRYLIKTRGQQVTLSCSPISGHRSVSWYQQTPGQGLQFLFEYFSETQRNKGNFPGRFSGRQFSNSRSEMNVSTLELGDSALYLCASSPGGGTASNEKLFFGSGTQLSVL.

CDR3 coding DNA: TGTGCCAGCAGCCCCAGGGGGGCGGTCACCGGGGAGCTGTTTTTT. Its protein is CASSPRGAVTGELFF. The V gene is TRBV7-6, the J gene TRBJ2-2, with D perhaps TRBD1 (7 bases). The V gene lost 5 bases and the J gene lost 4 bases, with 14 bases spanning the gap. Germline CDR1 is SGHVS and CDR2 is FNYEAQ. The CDR3 length is 15 residues. Full variable domain (outside the CDR3, taken from reference TRBV7-6 and TRBJ2-2): GAGVSQSPRYKVTKRGQDVALRCDPISGHVSLYWYRQALGQGPEFLTYFNYEAQQDKSGLPNDRFSAERPEGSISTLTIQRTEQRDSAMYRCASSPRGAVTGELFFGEGSRLTVL.

The chain carries TRBV6-2 or TRBV6-3 and TRBJ1-4; D unresolved. Germline lookup yields CDR1 MNHEY and CDR2 SVGEGT. V lost 5 bases, J lost 7 bases, and 11 bases lay in between. The CDR3 is made up of 13 amino acids. The CDR3 region is CASSEALAEKLFF. The CDR3 DNA reads as TGTGCCAGCAGTGAGGCCCTTGCTGAAAAACTGTTTTTT.

The chain links TRBV12-3 or TRBV12-4 to TRBJ1-5; D is undetermined. The CDR3 consists of 12 residues. The V end was cut by 6 bases, the J end by 11 bases, with 14 bases between. The CDR3 sequence is CASSFSGEAQHF. In DNA form, the CDR3 reads TGTGCCAGCAGCTTTTCCGGCGAGGCCCAGCATTTT.

V usage is TRBV4-1 and J usage is TRBJ1-2; D may be TRBD1 (6 bases). Germline V CDR1 and CDR2: MGHRA, YSYEKL. This CDR3 has 16 amino acids. V lost 4 bases, J lost 2 bases, and 17 bases lay in between. This chain's CDR3 is CASSRPGGAENYGYTF. CDR3 DNA sequence: TGCGCCAGCAGCCGTCCGGGGGGGGCCGAGAACTATGGCTACACCTTC.

This clone was counted between two and nine times. V usage is TRBV27 and J usage is TRBJ2-7; D unresolved. The germline CDR1 and CDR2 sequences are MNHEY and SMNVEV (reference sequence). This CDR3 has 14 residues. V lost 6 bases and J 0 bases, leaving 12 bases between the germline ends. As DNA, the CDR3 is TGTGCCAGCAGCCCGAGATGGAGCTCCTACGAGCAGTACTTC. This gives the protein CASSPRWSSYEQYF.

V gene TRBV7-9 combines with J gene TRBJ2-1; 10 nucleotides match TRBD2. CDR1 is SEHNR, CDR2 FQNEAQ, per germline (reference sequence). Trimming at V came to 5 bases and at J to 9 bases, leaving 13 bases not matched to a gene. The CDR3 runs 16 residues. CDR3 bases: TGTGCCAGCAGCGTACGGTGGCTAGCGGGAGTCGGTGAGCAGTTCTTC. Translated: CASSVRWLAGVGEQFF.

The genes are TRBV2 and TRBJ2-3; TRBD2 agrees at 11 bases. V gave up 7 bases and J gave up 4 bases; unmatched junction bases: 13. CDR1 and CDR2 (germline): SNHLY, FYNNEI. The CDR3 has 17 amino acids. This CDR3 is CASTPLAGGRGPDTQYF. DNA for the CDR3: TGTGCCAGCACCCCGCTAGCGGGAGGTCGCGGCCCAGATACGCAGTATTTT.

This clone was seen a handful of times. The rearrangement joins TRBV6-6 to TRBJ1-6; D gene unclear. Looked up from germline, CDR1 is MNHNY and CDR2 is SVGAGI (reference sequence). V shed 2 bases and J shed 10 bases, with 15 bases lying between them. The CDR3 extends over 15 amino acids. This CDR3 is CASSYRSGPGSPLHF. CDR3 nucleotides: TGTGCCAGCAGTTACCGGAGTGGCCCGGGGTCACCCCTCCACTTT.